Below are 26 T cell receptor beta chains sequenced from a single sample in a study of beta chain features in type 1 diabetes. cDNA synthesis used the whole RNA isolate, giving expressed TCRB sequences. Clones were read by immunoSEQ multiplex PCR, and TCRdb kept only the in-frame ones, dropping some. The repertoire has 200,000 to 300,000 clones, under 70% of them found once; the top ten carry approximately 0.053%. Material: naive CD4+ T cells from blood. The receptors were sampled from a man aged 30-40 years in good health.

This sequence joins TRBV15 and TRBJ2-3; D possibly corresponds to TRBD1 (7 bases). The CDR3 sequence is 15 residues long. Trimming removed 1 base from V and 2 bases from J, with 10 bases in between. CDR1 and CDR2 (germline): LNHNV, YYDKDF (reference sequence). This CDR3 reads CATSRGRGLTDTQYF. Written as DNA, the CDR3 is TGTGCCACCAGCAGAGGGAGGGGGCTCACAGATACGCAGTATTTT.

This clone was seen more than once but under ten times. This sequence joins TRBV30 and TRBJ1-1; D call uncertain. The CDR3 spans 10 residues. The germline V gene has CDR1 GTSNPN and CDR2 SVGIG (reference sequence). The CDR3: CGAEETEAFF. CDR3 nucleotides: TGTGGGGCCGAGGAGACTGAAGCTTTCTTT.

The genes are TRBV7-2 and TRBJ2-2; no reliable D call. V shed 5 bases and J shed 6 bases, with 16 bases lying between them. The length of the CDR3 is 15 residues. Per germline, CDR1 SGHTA and CDR2 FQGNSA. The chain's CDR3 is CASSPGSLPSGELFF. CDR3 bases: TGTGCCAGCAGCCCGGGCAGTCTCCCCTCCGGGGAGCTGTTTTTT.

The chain carries TRBV2 and TRBJ2-3; no clear D. This CDR3 has 13 amino acids. Germline CDR1 reads SNHLY; CDR2 reads FYNNEI. Trimming took off 3 bases at V and 0 bases at J, with 4 bases between the two ends. The CDR3 here is CASSEASTDTQYF. In nucleotides, the CDR3 is TGTGCCAGCAGTGAGGCAAGCACAGATACGCAGTATTTT.

The chain combines TRBV21-1 with TRBJ2-5; TRBD2 reflects the table's D call only, with no check against the DNA. TRBV21-1 is a pseudogene. The CDR3 has 15 amino acids. The CDR3 DNA reads as TGTGCCAGCAGCAAAACTGAGGGACTCCGGAAGACCCAGTACTTC. It specifies CASSKTEGLRKTQYF.

This chain uses TRBV15 with TRBJ2-7, with a weak D call TRBD1 (6 bases). CDR3 length equals 12 residues. Germline V gene data show CDR1 as LNHNV and CDR2 as YYDKDF (reference sequence). V dropped 5 bases and J dropped 2 bases, with 7 bases sitting between them. The CDR3 region has the DNA TGTGCCACCAGCCGGACAGCCTACGAGCAGTACTTC. Translation gives CATSRTAYEQYF.

V is TRBV15 and J is TRBJ2-7; a weak D match, TRBD2 (6 bases). There are 18 residues in the CDR3. Trimming took off 0 bases at V and 0 bases at J, with 18 bases between the two ends. Looked up from germline, CDR1 is LNHNV and CDR2 is YYDKDF (reference sequence). CDR3 sequence: CATSREGVALAASYEQYF. CDR3 coding DNA: TGTGCCACCAGCAGAGAGGGGGTTGCGTTAGCGGCCTCCTACGAGCAGTACTTC.

V is TRBV6-5 and J is TRBJ2-1; weak D call: TRBD1 (6 bases). V lost 4 bases and J 12 bases, leaving 16 bases between the germline ends. This CDR3 has 13 amino acids. Germline CDR1 and CDR2: MNHEY and SVGAGI. CDR3: CASSSPAGRGQFF. The CDR3 DNA reads TGTGCCAGCAGTTCCCCGGCTGGCAGGGGGCAGTTCTTC.

This rearrangement joins TRBV30 to TRBJ2-5, with D perhaps TRBD1 (5 bases). CDR3 length: 15 residues. V gave up 3 bases and J gave up 7 bases, with 21 bases separating them. Germline V lookup: CDR1 GTSNPN, CDR2 SVGIG (reference sequence). CDR3 residues: CAWSPRGWASVTQYF. CDR3 DNA sequence: TGTGCCTGGAGCCCTAGGGGCTGGGCTAGTGTGACCCAGTACTTC.

The V and J genes are TRBV7-9 and TRBJ2-3; maybe TRBD2 (6 bases). This CDR3 comprises 14 residues. Germline V gene data show CDR1 as SEHNR and CDR2 as FQNEAQ (reference sequence). The ends were cut back, 3 bases at V and 4 bases at J, with 11 bases in the middle. CDR3 bases: TGTGCCAGCAGCTTCGGGGGTATGGCAGATACGCAGTATTTT. Its translation: CASSFGGMADTQYF.

The chain carries TRBV29-1 and TRBJ1-1, with D uncertain. Germline assignment: CDR1 SQVTM and CDR2 ANQGSEA. The CDR3 is made up of 15 amino acids. V gave up 0 bases and J gave up 1 base, with 12 bases separating them. CDR3 in amino acids: CSVEDGLSRNTEAFF. CDR3 nucleotide sequence: TGCAGCGTTGAAGACGGCCTTAGTAGGAACACTGAAGCTTTCTTT. Looking up the rest from reference TRBV29-1 and TRBJ1-1 gives the full variable domain: SAVISQKPSRDICQRGTSLTIQCQVDSQVTMMFWYRQQPGQSLTLIATANQGSEATYESGFVIDKFPISRPNLTFSTLTVSNMSPEDSSIYLCSVEDGLSRNTEAFFGQGTRLTVV.

This clone appeared a few times. The chain employs TRBV11-2 and TRBJ1-5, with D possibly matching TRBD1 (5 bases). Trimming left V 5 bases short and J 3 bases short, with 14 bases between. The length of the CDR3 is 15 residues. The germline CDR1 and CDR2 sequences are SGHAT and FQNNGV. The CDR3 DNA follows: TGTGCCAGCAGCCATCTGGCAGGGCCCAATCAGCCCCAGCATTTT. This encodes CASSHLAGPNQPQHF.

The chain couples TRBV5-1 to TRBJ1-3; no clear D. Germline V gives CDR1 SGHRS, CDR2 YFSETQ. This CDR3 has 14 residues. Trimming removed 0 bases from V and 3 bases from J, with 7 bases in between. CDR3 region: CASSLGGYGNTIYF. Written as DNA, the CDR3 is TGCGCCAGCAGCTTGGGTGGTTATGGAAACACCATATATTTT.

This clone has a handful of counts. This chain joins TRBV30 and TRBJ2-1, with 12 bases identical to TRBD2. The length of the CDR3 is 13 residues. CDR1 and CDR2 from the germline V gene are GTSNPN and SVGIG (reference sequence). With 7 bases clipped from V and 9 bases from J, the junction kept 7 bases outside the gene matches. The CDR3, as DNA: TGTGCCTCAGGCGCTAGCGGGAGGGGTGAGCAGTTCTTC. Its protein product is CASGASGRGEQFF.

The chain employs TRBV30 and TRBJ1-6; no definite D call. Germline V gene lookup returns CDR1 GTSNPN and CDR2 SVGIG (reference sequence). CDR3 length equals 14 residues. Trimming stripped 3 bases from V and 9 bases from J, with 15 bases between. This CDR3 is CAWSTHDRRSPLHF. As DNA, the CDR3 is TGTGCCTGGAGCACACACGACCGGCGTTCACCCCTCCACTTT.

The V call is TRBV20-1, the J call TRBJ2-1; possible D gene TRBD2, 5 bases. V shed 7 bases and J shed 8 bases, with 9 bases lying between them. Looked up from germline, CDR1 is DFQATT and CDR2 is SNEGSKA (reference sequence). The CDR3 length is 10 residues. CDR3 amino acids: CSVHSDEQFF. Written as DNA, the CDR3 is TGCAGTGTACATAGCGATGAGCAGTTCTTC.

J is TRBJ1-6 and V is TRBV15; 10 positions match TRBD1. V dropped 5 bases and J dropped 0; count of bases not matched to a gene: 4. Looked up from germline, CDR1 is LNHNV and CDR2 is YYDKDF (reference sequence). The CDR3 has 17 amino acids. CDR3 sequence reads: CATSARDRGSYNSPLHF. The CDR3, as DNA: TGTGCCACCAGCGCCCGGGACAGGGGCTCCTATAATTCACCCCTCCACTTT.

This clone came up a few times. V gene TRBV30 combines with J gene TRBJ1-4; D possibly corresponds to TRBD1 (5 bases). Germline-derived CDR1 and CDR2 are GTSNPN and SVGIG (reference sequence). This CDR3 comprises 13 residues. V lost 3 bases and J lost 2, with 7 bases in between. CDR3 residues: CAWRRQTNEKLFF. The CDR3 DNA sequence: TGTGCCTGGAGAAGACAGACTAATGAAAAACTGTTTTTT.

In this sample, this clone turned up a few times. V usage is TRBV7-7 and J usage is TRBJ2-3; 7 positions agree with TRBD1. CDR1 is SSHAT, CDR2 FNYEAQ, per germline (reference sequence). V dropped 5 bases and J dropped 8; count of bases not matched to a gene: 7. The CDR3 is made up of 13 amino acids. This chain's CDR3 is CASSPTGTGTQYF. In nucleotides, the CDR3 is TGTGCCAGCAGCCCGACAGGGACGGGTACGCAGTATTTT.

The rearrangement uses TRBV2 and TRBJ2-1; D not resolved. Trimming stripped 11 bases from V and 3 bases from J, with 8 bases between. CDR3 length: 11 amino acids. Germline assignment: CDR1 SNHLY and CDR2 FYNNEI. The CDR3 DNA is TGTGCCGTTCAGGACTACAATGAGCAGTTCTTC. This encodes CAVQDYNEQFF.

The chain joins TRBV19 to TRBJ2-3; 8 bases match TRBD2. Germline values: CDR1 LNHDA, CDR2 SQIVND (reference sequence). The junction had 1 base not matched to a gene; V was cut back by 4 bases and J by 1 base. The CDR3 is 14 residues long. The CDR3 sequence: CASSRLARTDTQYF. For the CDR3, the DNA is TGTGCCAGTAGTAGACTAGCGCGCACAGATACGCAGTATTTT.

The V and J genes are TRBV4-1 and TRBJ2-1, with TRBD2 identical over 7 bases. The V segment lost 3 bases and the J segment 4 bases; nucleotides outside the gene matches: 15. Germline V lookup: CDR1 MGHRA, CDR2 YSYEKL. This CDR3 region has 18 residues. The CDR3 DNA follows: TGCGCCAGCAGCCAGACAAGGATTCGAGGGAGGGCGTACAATGAGCAGTTCTTC. Amino acid sequence: CASSQTRIRGRAYNEQFF.

The chain links TRBV6-5 to TRBJ2-7; D is possibly TRBD1 or TRBD2 (5 bases each). The germline V gene encodes CDR1 MNHEY and CDR2 SVGAGI. This CDR3 is 15 amino acids long. V lost 1 base, J lost 2 bases, and 12 bases lay in between. DNA for the CDR3: TGTGCCAGCAGTTACTTTGGGGGAGCGACCTACGAGCAGTACTTC. It specifies CASSYFGGATYEQYF.

This clone has only a few counts. The chain joins TRBV30 to TRBJ2-5, with unresolved D. The CDR3 totals 13 residues. Trimming took off 5 bases at V and 2 bases at J, with 12 bases between the two ends. From germline, CDR1 is GTSNPN and CDR2 SVGIG (reference sequence). The CDR3 DNA reads as TGTGCCTGGGCTAACCCGAGACAAGAGACCCAGTACTTC. Translation gives CAWANPRQETQYF.

J is TRBJ1-3 and V is TRBV25-1; D uncertain. V was trimmed by 1 base and J by 2 bases, leaving 0 bases between them. This CDR3 has 12 residues. Germline CDR1 MGHDK, CDR2 SYGVNS. The CDR3: CASSESGNTIYF. DNA of the CDR3: TGTGCCAGCAGTGAATCTGGAAACACCATATATTTT.

The sample holds a few counts of this clone. The gene calls are TRBV28 and TRBJ2-3; D is unresolved. Germline lookup yields CDR1 MDHEN and CDR2 SYDVKM. V lost 6 bases, J lost 7 bases, and 11 bases lay in between. The CDR3 sequence is 12 residues long. The CDR3 DNA is TGTGCCAGCAGGGCTATTATGAATACGCAGTATTTT. Its translation is CASRAIMNTQYF. The full variable domain, rest sourced from reference TRBV28 and TRBJ2-3, is DVKVTQSSRYLVKRTGEKVFLECVQDMDHENMFWYRQDPGLGLRLIYFSYDVKMKEKGDIPEGYSVSREKKERFSLILESASTNQTSMYLCASRAIMNTQYFGPGTRLTVL.